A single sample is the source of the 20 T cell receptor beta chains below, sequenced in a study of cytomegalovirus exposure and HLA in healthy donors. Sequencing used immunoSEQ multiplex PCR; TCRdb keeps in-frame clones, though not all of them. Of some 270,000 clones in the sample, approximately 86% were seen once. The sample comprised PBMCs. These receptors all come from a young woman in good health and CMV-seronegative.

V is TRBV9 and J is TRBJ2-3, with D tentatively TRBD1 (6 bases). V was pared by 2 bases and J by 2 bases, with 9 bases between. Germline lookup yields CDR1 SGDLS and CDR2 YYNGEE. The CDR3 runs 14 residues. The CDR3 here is CASSVTGLTDTQYF. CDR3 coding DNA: TGTGCCAGCAGCGTGACAGGCCTCACAGATACGCAGTATTTT.

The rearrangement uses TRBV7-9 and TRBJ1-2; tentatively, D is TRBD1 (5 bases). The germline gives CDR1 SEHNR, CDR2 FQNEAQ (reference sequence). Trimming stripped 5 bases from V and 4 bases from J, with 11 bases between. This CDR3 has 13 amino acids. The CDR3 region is CASSLTGPYGYTF. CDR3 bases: TGTGCCAGCAGCCTAACAGGCCCCTATGGCTACACCTTC.

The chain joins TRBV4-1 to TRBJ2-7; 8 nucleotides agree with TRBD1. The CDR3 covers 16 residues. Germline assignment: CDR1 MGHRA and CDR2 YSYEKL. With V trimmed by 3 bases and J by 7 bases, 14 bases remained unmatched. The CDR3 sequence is CASSHIETGGSEEQYF. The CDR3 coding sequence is TGCGCCAGCAGCCACATCGAAACAGGGGGTTCGGAAGAGCAGTACTTC.

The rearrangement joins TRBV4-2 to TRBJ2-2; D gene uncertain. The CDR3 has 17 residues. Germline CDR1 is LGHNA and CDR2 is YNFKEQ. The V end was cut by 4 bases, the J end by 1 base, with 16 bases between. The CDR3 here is CASSRVYAFKNTGELFF. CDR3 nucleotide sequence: TGTGCCAGCAGCCGCGTCTATGCCTTCAAGAACACCGGGGAGCTGTTTTTT.

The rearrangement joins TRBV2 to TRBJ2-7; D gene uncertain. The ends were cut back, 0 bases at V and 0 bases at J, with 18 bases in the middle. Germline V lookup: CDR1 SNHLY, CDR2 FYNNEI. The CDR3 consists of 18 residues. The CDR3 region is CASSEALRQRTYSYEQYF. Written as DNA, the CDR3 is TGTGCCAGCAGTGAAGCGCTTCGGCAGCGAACGTACTCCTACGAGCAGTACTTC.

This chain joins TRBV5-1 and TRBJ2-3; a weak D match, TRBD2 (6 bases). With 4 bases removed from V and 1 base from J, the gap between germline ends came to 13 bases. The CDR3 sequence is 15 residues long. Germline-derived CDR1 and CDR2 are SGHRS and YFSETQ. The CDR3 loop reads CASSTGLRGTDTQYF. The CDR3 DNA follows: TGCGCCAGCAGCACGGGACTCCGGGGCACAGATACGCAGTATTTT.

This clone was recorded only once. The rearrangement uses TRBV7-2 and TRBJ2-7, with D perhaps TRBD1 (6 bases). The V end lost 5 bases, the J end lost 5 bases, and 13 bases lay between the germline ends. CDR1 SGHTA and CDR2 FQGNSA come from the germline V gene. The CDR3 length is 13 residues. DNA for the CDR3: TGTGCCAGCAGCAGAGGACAGCCCAACGAGCAGTACTTC. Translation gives CASSRGQPNEQYF.

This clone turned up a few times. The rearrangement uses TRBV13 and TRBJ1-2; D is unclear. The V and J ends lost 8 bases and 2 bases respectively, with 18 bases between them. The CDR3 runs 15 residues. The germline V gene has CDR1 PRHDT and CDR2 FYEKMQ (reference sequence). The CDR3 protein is CASQEEVRTNYGYTF. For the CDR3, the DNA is TGTGCCAGCCAGGAGGAGGTGAGAACAAACTATGGCTACACCTTC.

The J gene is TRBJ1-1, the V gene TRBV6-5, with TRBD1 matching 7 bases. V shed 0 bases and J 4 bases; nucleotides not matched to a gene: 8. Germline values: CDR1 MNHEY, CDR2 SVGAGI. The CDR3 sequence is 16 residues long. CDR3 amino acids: CASSYSSGTASTEAFF. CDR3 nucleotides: TGTGCCAGCAGTTACTCGAGTGGGACAGCTAGCACTGAAGCTTTCTTT.

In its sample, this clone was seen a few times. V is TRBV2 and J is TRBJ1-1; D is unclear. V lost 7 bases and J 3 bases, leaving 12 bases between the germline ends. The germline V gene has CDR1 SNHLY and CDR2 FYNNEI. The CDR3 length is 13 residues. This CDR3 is CASTPLADTEAFF. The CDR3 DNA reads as TGTGCCAGCACCCCATTAGCGGACACTGAAGCTTTCTTT. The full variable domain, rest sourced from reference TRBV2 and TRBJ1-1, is EPEVTQTPSHQVTQMGQEVILRCVPISNHLYFYWYRQILGQKVEFLVSFYNNEISEKSEIFDDQFSVERPDGSNFTLKIRSTKLEDSAMYFCASTPLADTEAFFGQGTRLTVV.

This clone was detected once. This CDR3 is CASKTGKMGNQPQHF. The CDR3 nucleotides are TGTGCCAGTAAGACAGGGAAAATGGGCAATCAGCCCCAGCATTTT. J is TRBJ1-5 and V is TRBV19; 7 bases are shared with TRBD1. V lost 7 bases to trimming and J lost 2 bases; unmatched junction nucleotides: 8. The CDR3 is 15 amino acids. Germline lookup yields CDR1 LNHDA and CDR2 SQIVND (reference sequence).

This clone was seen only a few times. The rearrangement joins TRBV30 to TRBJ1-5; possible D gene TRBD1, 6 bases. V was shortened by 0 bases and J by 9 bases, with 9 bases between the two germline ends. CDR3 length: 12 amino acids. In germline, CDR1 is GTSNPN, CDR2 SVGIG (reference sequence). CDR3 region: CAWSVGALPQHF. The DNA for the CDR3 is TGTGCCTGGAGTGTGGGGGCTCTGCCCCAGCATTTT.

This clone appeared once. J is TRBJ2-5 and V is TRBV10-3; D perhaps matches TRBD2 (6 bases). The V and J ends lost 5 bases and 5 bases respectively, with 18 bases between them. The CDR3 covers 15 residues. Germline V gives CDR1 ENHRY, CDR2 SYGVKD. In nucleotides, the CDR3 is TGTGCCATCAGTTCGGAGGGAGTAAAGCGTGAGACCCAGTACTTC. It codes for CAISSEGVKRETQYF.

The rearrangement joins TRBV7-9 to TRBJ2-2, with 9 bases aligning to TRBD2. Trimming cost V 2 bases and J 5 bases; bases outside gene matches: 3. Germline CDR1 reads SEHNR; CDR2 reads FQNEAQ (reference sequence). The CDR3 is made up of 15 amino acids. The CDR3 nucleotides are TGTGCCAGCAGCTTAATTAGCGGGGGTACCGGGGAGCTGTTTTTT. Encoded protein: CASSLISGGTGELFF.

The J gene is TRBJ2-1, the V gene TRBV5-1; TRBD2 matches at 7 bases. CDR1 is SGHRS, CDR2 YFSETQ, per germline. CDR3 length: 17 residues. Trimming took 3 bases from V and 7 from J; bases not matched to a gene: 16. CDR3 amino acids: CASSSLAGTKLFNEQFF. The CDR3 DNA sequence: TGCGCCAGCAGCTCGTTAGCCGGGACTAAATTGTTTAATGAGCAGTTCTTC.

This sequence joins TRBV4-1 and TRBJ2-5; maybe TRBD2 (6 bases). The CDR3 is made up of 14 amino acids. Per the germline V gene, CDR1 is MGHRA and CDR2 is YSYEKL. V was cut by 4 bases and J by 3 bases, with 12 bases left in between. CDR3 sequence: CASSPGGVEETQYF. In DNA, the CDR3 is TGCGCCAGCAGCCCCGGGGGAGTAGAAGAGACCCAGTACTTC.

CDR3 loop: CASGSLAGRTDTQYF. The DNA of the CDR3 is TGTGCCAGCGGGTCACTAGCGGGGCGCACAGATACGCAGTATTTT. The chain carries TRBV6-5 and TRBJ2-3, with 10 positions matching TRBD2. Trimming cost V 8 bases and J 1 base; bases outside gene matches: 6. CDR1 is MNHEY, CDR2 SVGAGI, per germline. The CDR3 totals 15 residues.

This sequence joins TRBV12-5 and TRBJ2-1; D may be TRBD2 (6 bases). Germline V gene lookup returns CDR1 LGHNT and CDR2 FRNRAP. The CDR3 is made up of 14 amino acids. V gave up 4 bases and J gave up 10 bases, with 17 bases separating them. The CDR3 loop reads CASGSGRGLREQFF. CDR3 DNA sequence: TGTGCTAGTGGTTCCGGGCGGGGACTCAGGGAGCAGTTCTTC.

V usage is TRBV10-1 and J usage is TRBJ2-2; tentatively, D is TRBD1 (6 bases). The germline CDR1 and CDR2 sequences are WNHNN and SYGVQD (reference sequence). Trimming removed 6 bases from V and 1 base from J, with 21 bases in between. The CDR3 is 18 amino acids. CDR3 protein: CASRASTVTGLNTGELFF. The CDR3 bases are TGCGCCAGCAGAGCCTCGACGGTGACAGGACTGAACACCGGGGAGCTGTTTTTT.

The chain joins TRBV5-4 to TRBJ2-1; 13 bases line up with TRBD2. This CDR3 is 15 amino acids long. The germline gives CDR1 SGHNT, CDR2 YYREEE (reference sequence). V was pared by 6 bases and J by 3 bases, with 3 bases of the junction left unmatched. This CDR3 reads CASIGLAGDYNEQFF. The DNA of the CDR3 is TGTGCCAGCATCGGACTAGCGGGGGACTACAATGAGCAGTTCTTC.